A single sample gave rise to the 10 T cell receptor beta chains below, sequenced in a study of blood T cells in healthy people across ages (dated by TCRdb to about 2015). Libraries were built with 5' RACE. TCRdb records Illumina HiSeq 2500 as the sequencer. A second about 7 to 11 cycle PCR used a sample-barcoded 5' primer and a J-beta primer mix. TCRdb reran the public reads through fastp at Q25 and MiXCR, keeping productive beta chains. Identical CDR3 proteins give one entry, which carries the most common genes and DNA. Within this sample are roughly 800,000 distinct CDR3 sequences, with about 25% of them counted one time only. The ten largest clones add up to 9.4% of the sample. The sample was also reused in another study, on T cells of mothers and their children.

Sequenced input: blood. Receptors originate from a boy aged 5-17 years in good health.

This clonotype was detected a few times. V usage is TRBV4-1 and J usage is TRBJ2-3; TRBD2 aligns across 10 bases. V was pared by 4 bases and J by 4 bases, with 11 bases of the junction left unmatched. Per germline, CDR1 MGHRA and CDR2 YSYEKL. The CDR3 has 17 residues. CDR3 DNA: TGCGCCAGCAGCCGAGGACCTAGCGGGAGTAACCCAGATACGCAGTATTTT. Protein sequence: CASSRGPSGSNPDTQYF.

This clonotype was found a few times. The chain links TRBV12-3 or TRBV12-4 to TRBJ2-3; 13 bases map to TRBD2. V dropped 6 bases and J dropped 6; count of bases not matched to a gene: 12. This CDR3 region has 17 residues. As DNA, the CDR3 is TGTGCCAGCAGCCCGGGGACTAGCGGGATGGCCGGGGATACGCAGTATTTT. The encoded protein is CASSPGTSGMAGDTQYF.

The chain joins TRBV20-1 to TRBJ1-1, with D tentatively TRBD1 (6 bases). Between the trimmed V and J ends, which lost 6 bases and 1 base, there was a span of 9 bases. Germline CDR1 reads DFQATT; CDR2 reads SNEGSKA (reference sequence). The CDR3 is made up of 12 amino acids. The CDR3 coding sequence is TGCAGTGCGACGGACAGGAACACTGAAGCTTTCTTT. It translates to CSATDRNTEAFF.

The V and J genes are TRBV7-9 and TRBJ2-7; TRBD1 or TRBD2 may be the D gene (5 bases each). CDR1 and CDR2 from the germline V gene are SEHNR and FQNEAQ (reference sequence). The CDR3 spans 15 residues. Trimming cost V 4 bases and J 1 base, with 14 bases left between them. This CDR3 is CASSSRDHTSYEQYF. In DNA form, the CDR3 reads TGTGCCAGCAGCTCCAGGGACCATACGTCCTACGAGCAGTACTTC.

V gene TRBV7-3 combines with J gene TRBJ2-3; weak D call: TRBD1 (6 bases). The germline CDR1 and CDR2 sequences are SGHTA and FQGTGA. Trimming took 5 bases from V and 4 from J, leaving 19 bases between them. The CDR3 length is 16 residues. CDR3 loop: CASSIGTSLSADTQYF. CDR3 sequence (DNA): TGTGCCAGCAGCATAGGGACAAGTCTTAGCGCAGATACGCAGTATTTT.

This clonotype was seen a few times. The V and J genes are TRBV5-1 and TRBJ1-2; D is ambiguous. The CDR3 is 17 amino acids. The V gene's germline CDR1 is SGHRS and CDR2 YFSETQ. V lost 1 base, J lost 1 base, and 17 bases lay in between. In DNA form, the CDR3 reads TGCGCCAGCAGCTTGACTGACCCCGCCTCCGGTAACTATGGCTACACCTTC. Its protein product is CASSLTDPASGNYGYTF.

This clonotype has more than one count but fewer than ten. This CDR3 reads CASSLDRDRAFF. CDR3 in DNA: TGTGCCAGCAGCTTAGACAGGGATCGGGCTTTCTTT. This rearrangement joins TRBV11-2 to TRBJ1-1; D is perhaps TRBD1 (5 bases). CDR1 SGHAT and CDR2 FQNNGV come from the germline V gene. There are 12 residues in the CDR3. V was pared by 0 bases and J by 11 bases, with 10 bases between.

The genes are TRBV25-1 and TRBJ2-3; D is ambiguous. With 6 bases removed from V and 3 bases from J, the gap between germline ends came to 10 bases. There are 13 residues in the CDR3. From germline, CDR1 is MGHDK and CDR2 SYGVNS. The CDR3 protein is CASSPTYTDTQYF. In DNA, the CDR3 is TGTGCCAGCAGCCCAACCTATACAGATACGCAGTATTTT.

This clonotype appeared a few times. The rearrangement links TRBV29-1 to TRBJ1-1; D is unresolved. Germline CDR1 reads SQVTM; CDR2 reads ANQGSEA. This CDR3 has 10 amino acids. V was cut by 3 bases and J by 4 bases, with 3 bases left in between. CDR3 nucleotide sequence: TGCAGCGTTGAGGGCACTGAAGCTTTCTTT. Protein: CSVEGTEAFF.

This clonotype was observed a few times. This chain joins TRBV7-2 and TRBJ2-5; 12 nucleotides line up with TRBD2. The J call is in doubt because the DNA end fits TRBJ2-1 better. This CDR3 is built from 16 residues. CDR1 and CDR2 (germline): SGHTA, FQGNSA. The CDR3 loop reads CASSLRAGLAGQEQFF. CDR3 bases: TGTGCCAGCAGCTTACGCGCGGGACTAGCGGGTCAGGAGCAGTTCTTC.